This is a list of T cell receptor beta chains from one sample in a study of PD-1 blockade in classical Hodgkin lymphoma. Method: immunoSEQ multiplex PCR; TCRdb's copy keeps in-frame clones and lacks some. The sample lists over 10,000 clones; roughly 86% were seen once. Sequencing was performed on CD4+ T cells from blood, taken before the fourth cycle of nivolumab. The receptor set was obtained from a human donor with classical Hodgkin lymphoma. Both conserved end residues are part of each CDR3. The order of the fields is clone size, J gene, CDR3 length, V gene, D gene, CDR3 protein, CDR3 DNA. D genes are given only for firm matches. Some rows have no size entry. The others give once, few or many, or a class for an expanded clone.

>.|TRBJ2-7|13|TRBV19|TRBD1
CASSMDRAYEQYF
TGTGCCAGTAGTATGGACAGGGCCTACGAGCAGTACTTC
>once|TRBJ2-2|15|TRBV6-4|.
CASRPGPTEGGELFF
TGTGCCAGCCGTCCTGGGCCGACGGAAGGCGGGGAGCTGTTTTTT
>.|TRBJ2-5|14|TRBV7-7|TRBD1
CASSPGTGEETQYF
TGTGCCAGCAGCCCCGGGACAGGGGAAGAGACCCAGTACTTC
>.|TRBJ1-3|15|TRBV5-4|.
CASSFERATRDTIYF
TGTGCCAGCAGCTTCGAAAGGGCAACTCGGGACACCATATATTTT
>.|TRBJ1-5|15|TRBV30|TRBD1
CAWSWTGRLNQPQHF
TGTGCCTGGAGTTGGACAGGGCGACTTAATCAGCCCCAGCATTTT
>.|TRBJ2-7|15|TRBV28|.
CASSLSGRLSYEQYF
TGTGCCAGCAGCCTCTCGGGACGGCTCTCCTACGAGCAGTACTTC
>.|TRBJ2-2|13|TRBV28|.
CASSEGNTGELFF
TGTGCCAGCTCAGAAGGGAACACCGGGGAGCTGTTTTTT
>.|TRBJ1-3|18|TRBV5-4|.
CASSPRNTGQSTGNTIYF
TGTGCCAGCAGCCCCCGTAATACTGGACAGAGTACTGGAAACACCATATATTTT
>few|TRBJ1-3|13|TRBV25-1|.
CASSRGAGNTIYF
TGTGCCAGCAGCCGGGGTGCTGGAAACACCATATATTTT
>.|TRBJ1-4|15|TRBV6-4|TRBD1
CASSRTGAVKEKLFF
TGTGCCAGCAGTCGGACAGGGGCGGTGAAAGAAAAACTGTTTTTT
>once|TRBJ2-7|15|TRBV7-9|.
CASSLVSRGAYEQYF
TGTGCCAGCAGCTTAGTTTCCAGGGGGGCCTACGAGCAGTACTTC
>.|TRBJ2-1|14|TRBV18|TRBD1
CASSRTGGYNEQFF
TGTGCCAGCTCTCGGACAGGGGGATACAATGAGCAGTTCTTC
>.|TRBJ2-1|15|TRBV5-5|.
CASSLVPGGRNEQFF
TGTGCCAGCAGCTTGGTGCCAGGGGGGCGGAATGAGCAGTTCTTC
>.|TRBJ1-5|15|TRBV5-8|.
CASSLGVTPGQPQHF
TGTGCCAGCAGCTTGGGTGTCACTCCGGGGCAGCCCCAGCATTTT
>.|TRBJ2-7|15|TRBV4-2|TRBD1
CASSPWDRGAYEQYF
TGTGCCAGCAGCCCATGGGACAGGGGAGCCTACGAGCAGTACTTC
>.|TRBJ2-3|17|TRBV9|TRBD1
CASSAHRQGLRTDTQYF
TGTGCCAGCAGCGCCCACAGACAGGGGTTGCGCACAGATACGCAGTATTTT
>.|TRBJ1-2|13|TRBV9|.
CASSVDGVYGYTF
TGTGCCAGCAGCGTAGATGGGGTCTATGGCTACACCTTC
>.|TRBJ2-5|13|TRBV15|.
CATSRDQGQTQYF
TGTGCCACCAGCAGAGATCAGGGCCAGACCCAGTACTTC
>.|TRBJ2-5|14|TRBV29-1|.
CSVPGGNSWETQYF
TGCAGCGTCCCAGGGGGGAACAGTTGGGAGACCCAGTACTTC
>.|TRBJ2-3|18|TRBV4-1|TRBD2
CASSQAPSGGASTDTQYF
TGCGCCAGCAGCCAAGCTCCGAGCGGGGGGGCAAGCACAGATACGCAGTATTTT
>.|TRBJ1-1|11|TRBV2|.
CASSLETEAFF
TGTGCCAGCAGTCTAGAGACTGAAGCTTTCTTT
>.|TRBJ1-1|12|TRBV10-3|.
CAYGALNTEAFF
TGTGCCTACGGGGCGTTGAACACTGAAGCTTTCTTT
>few|TRBJ1-2|14|TRBV6-1|.
CASSEGSHLYGYTF
TGTGCCAGCAGTGAAGGCAGCCATCTCTATGGCTACACCTTC
>.|TRBJ2-3|16|TRBV7-6|.
CASSLDEGLSTDTQYF
TGTGCCAGCAGCTTAGACGAGGGGTTGAGCACAGATACGCAGTATTTT
>.|TRBJ2-5|14|TRBV28|.
CASSLTGGWETQYF
TGTGCCAGCAGTTTAACCGGGGGCTGGGAGACCCAGTACTTC
>once|TRBJ2-3|16|TRBV2|.
CASSESLDRPTDTQYF
TGTGCCAGCAGTGAATCCCTAGACAGGCCCACAGATACGCAGTATTTT
>.|TRBJ2-7|15|TRBV7-2|TRBD1
CASSPFRDRVHEQYF
TGTGCCAGCAGCCCGTTCCGGGACAGGGTCCACGAGCAGTACTTC
>.|TRBJ2-7|14|TRBV5-1|TRBD1
CASSLTGGFYEQYF
TGCGCCAGCAGCTTGACAGGGGGCTTCTACGAGCAGTACTTC
>.|TRBJ2-1|15|TRBV18|.
CASSPNGGGFDEQFF
TGTGCCAGCTCACCAAACGGGGGTGGGTTCGACGAGCAGTTCTTC
>.|TRBJ2-5|15|TRBV19|.
CASSIPAGTQETQYF
TGTGCCAGTAGTATACCCGCAGGGACTCAAGAGACCCAGTACTTC
>.|TRBJ2-7|14|TRBV5-4|TRBD2
CASSTSGDSYEQYF
TGTGCCAGCAGCACGAGCGGGGACTCCTACGAGCAGTACTTC
>.|TRBJ2-2|14|TRBV2|.
CARGAGVRDGELFF
TGTGCCAGAGGGGCTGGCGTGCGGGACGGGGAGCTGTTTTTT
>.|TRBJ2-1|15|TRBV14|TRBD1
CASSQVAGGYNEQFF
TGTGCCAGCAGCCAAGTGGCAGGGGGCTACAATGAGCAGTTCTTC
>.|TRBJ1-5|18|TRBV21-1|.
CASSYRDHQREGNQPQHF
TGTGCCAGCAGCTACCGGGACCATCAAAGGGAGGGCAATCAGCCCCAGCATTTT
>few|TRBJ1-1|13|TRBV2|.
CASGGTRGTEAFF
TGTGCCAGCGGGGGAACCCGGGGCACTGAAGCTTTCTTT
>.|TRBJ2-7|11|TRBV13|.
CASSRNYEQYF
TGTGCCAGCAGCCGGAACTACGAGCAGTACTTC
>.|TRBJ2-3|21|TRBV28|TRBD1
CASSTVWTGEILLASTDTQYF
TGTGCCAGCAGTACCGTTTGGACAGGAGAAATCTTACTGGCTAGCACAGATACGCAGTATTTT
>few|TRBJ2-5|10|TRBV29-1|.
CSVGDATQYF
TGCAGCGTTGGAGATGCGACCCAGTACTTC
>.|TRBJ2-5|15|TRBV7-7|.
CASSPGGRIQETQYF
TGTGCCAGCAGTCCAGGCGGGCGAATCCAAGAGACCCAGTACTTC
>.|TRBJ2-2|15|TRBV5-8|.
CASSIGLGGAGELFF
TGTGCCAGCAGCATAGGGCTAGGAGGGGCCGGGGAGCTGTTTTTT
>.|TRBJ1-1|16|TRBV9|.
CASSISLLGHGVEAFF
TGTGCCAGCAGTATCTCCCTTTTAGGACACGGAGTTGAAGCTTTCTTT
>.|TRBJ1-3|12|TRBV30|.
CAWRPRGNTIYF
TGTGCCTGGAGACCGCGGGGAAACACCATATATTTT
>.|TRBJ2-5|15|TRBV5-1|TRBD2
CASSLQRGPGETQYF
TGCGCCAGCAGCTTACAGCGGGGGCCGGGAGAGACCCAGTACTTC
>.|TRBJ2-3|11|TRBV10-3|.
CATKDVGQQYF
TGTGCCACCAAGGACGTAGGGCAGCAGTATTTT
>.|TRBJ1-1|13|TRBV7-9|.
CASSQRGAAEAFF
TGTGCCAGCAGCCAGCGGGGGGCAGCTGAAGCTTTCTTT
>.|TRBJ1-2|12|TRBV28|.
CASTGGSYGYTF
TGTGCCAGCACTGGGGGAAGCTATGGCTACACCTTC
>.|TRBJ1-3|15|TRBV6-5|TRBD1
CASSDTGGSGNTIYF
TGTGCCAGCTCAGACACAGGGGGCTCTGGAAACACCATATATTTT
>.|TRBJ2-1|13|TRBV2|.
CASSKDSYNEQFF
TGTGCCAGCAGTAAGGACAGTTACAATGAGCAGTTCTTC
>few|TRBJ1-3|14|TRBV7-8|.
CASSSDTTGNTIYF
TGTGCCAGCAGCTCGGACACCACTGGAAACACCATATATTTT
>.|TRBJ2-1|15|TRBV9|.
CASSVAANQDNEQFF
TGTGCCAGCAGCGTAGCCGCGAACCAGGACAATGAGCAGTTCTTC